This TCR beta chain came from a study of blood T cell repertoires in COVID-19. The sample holds one count of this clone. CDR1 and CDR2 (germline): SGHTA, FQGNSA. Between the trimmed V and J ends, which lost 1 base and 5 bases, there was a span of 8 bases. The CDR3 length is 14 residues. Researchers sorted participants into cohorts using their self-reported clinical history. Before being deemed recovered, Cohort 3 donors had two negative PCRs, clearance, or symptom resolution. Sequencing was performed with immunoSEQ multiplex PCR; in TCRdb, only in-frame clones are kept and a portion is missing. The sample contains a few hundred thousand clones, around 89% of which appear only once.

The specimen sequenced was PBMCs or T cells enriched from blood (not recorded which). The rearrangement joins TRBV7-2 to TRBJ2-2; TRBD2 is a possible D gene (5 bases). The receptor comes from a man aged 40-49 years who had recovered from COVID-19. The CDR3 region has the DNA TGTGCCAGCAGCTTAGTTTCGGGGACCGGGGAGCTGTTTTTT. Its protein product is CASSLVSGTGELFF.